This TCR beta chain is from a study of human CD8 memory T cell subsets (dated by TCRdb to 2020 to 2021). Study-wide context: TCRbeta repertoires of stem-like (TSTEM), progenitor exhausted-like (TPEX) and effector memory CD8+ T cell subsets were compared to assess their clonal relationships. Five to seven donors each provided TSTEM, TPEX and effector memory subsets, from which TCRbeta repertoires were obtained.

As concerns this clonotype: This clone's antigen is unknown.

General study outcomes and caveats: Only TCRbeta chains were sequenced, and the repertoire comparisons were based on about six donors and tested using paired t-tests with Bonferroni correction. Although both stem-like subsets shared clonotypes with effector memory cells, the overlap between TSTEM and TPEX repertoires was minimal, suggesting distinct antigen spectra for the TSTEM and TPEX subsets. Normalized Shannon-Wiener diversity was similarly high in TSTEM and TPEX subsets, while effector memory subsets were less diverse by comparison. Chao1 estimates suggested greater repertoire diversity in TSTEM than in TPEX subsets, potentially reflecting a broader range of specificities.

Density gradient separation was used to isolate peripheral blood mononuclear cells from healthy donor buffy coats. Negative magnetic separation using EasySep or MojoSort CD8+ T cell isolation kits was how the study enriched total CD8+ T cells. For each subset, total RNA was extracted using an RNeasy Mini Kit from duplicate vials of approximately 160,000 sorted CD8+ T cells. The PBMCs were used either fresh or after being cryopreserved in fetal bovine serum with roughly 10% DMSO. CD8+ T cell subsets were sorted to purity by fluorescence-activated cell sorting on a FACSAria III. CDR1 MNHEY and CDR2 SMNVEV are derived from the germline V gene (reference sequence). Counted from cysteine to phenylalanine, this CDR3 has 15 amino acids. The coding DNA is unavailable. A Human TCR Profiling Kit was used to prepare UMI-labeled 5' RACE TCRbeta libraries. Every TCRbeta library was prepared in parallel with an identical number of PCR cycles. In the source study's methods: Between about 2,600 and 18,000 functional CDR3beta clonotypes were contained in each TCRbeta library. MIGEC 1.2.9 was used for UMI extraction and consensus assembly, with a minimum of three reads required per UMI. MiXCR 3.0.3 was used to extract in-frame CDR3beta repertoires. Diversity metrics were computed in VDJtools 1.2.1 after downsampling each sample to 42,000 randomly selected UMIs. For the top 3,000 clones of each sample pair, the repertoire overlap metrics D, R and F2 were calculated in VDJtools. TCRdb reanalyzed the reads, keeping one entry per CDR3 protein sequence and omitting DNA. Here the V and J calls rest on TCRdb's processing, not on the authors' analysis. This specimen's table enumerates more than 8,000 distinct CDR3 sequences. Together, the top ten hold 20% to 25% of the sample.

This TCR was recovered from a human donor in good health. Sequenced input: CD8+ T cells from PBMCs. The sequence joins TRBV27 to TRBJ1-5; TCRdb's assignment of TRBD1 cannot be checked, as there is no DNA. Here the CDR3 is given as CASSSQTGLNQPQHF.